The source of this T cell receptor (beta chain) is a study of CD8+CD57+ T cells in acquired aplastic anemia. On the study more broadly: DNA from sorted CD4+ and CD8+ cells averaged roughly 3.4 ug. The study obtained 8.5 million to 12 million reads on average for CD4+ cells from healthy donors. General study findings and limits: Found in both controls and patients were about 30 CD8+ CDR3 sequences. With respect to CD8+ Simpson's diversity, patients and controls did not differ significantly.

V was pared by 1 base and J by 6 bases, with 21 bases of the junction left unmatched. Germline-derived CDR1 and CDR2 are SGHDN and FVKESK. The CDR3 totals 20 residues. TCR beta VDJ and CDR3 profiles were obtained from a genomic DNA template. A single record per CDR3 protein comes from TCRdb applying MiXCR to the reads. Of 150,000 to 200,000 distinct CDR3 sequences listed, approximately 40% are singletons. On this clonotype: Its antigen is not known.

This sequence was found in a human donor in good health. The J gene is TRBJ1-1, the V gene TRBV14; 9 nucleotides match TRBD1. What was sequenced was sorted CD4+, CD8+, or CD8+CD57+ T cells (not recorded which) from PBMCs. CDR3 amino acids: CASSQGAHRGRLRWYSEAFF. The CDR3, as DNA: TGTGCCAGCAGCCAAGGGGCTCACAGGGGGCGCTTGCGATGGTACTCTGAAGCTTTCTTT.